This T cell receptor (beta chain) was profiled in a study of OX40 agonist ivuxolimab in advanced cancers. At the level of the study: Partial responses were achieved by three patients: one hepatocellular carcinoma, two cutaneous melanoma. The study's findings and limits: It was also the case that some nonresponders had low normalized T-cell clonal expansion.

Sequencing was performed with immunoSEQ multiplex PCR; in TCRdb, only in-frame clones are kept and a portion is missing. The data show about 62,000 clones, with more than 85% seen just once and roughly 13% held by the top ten. Cycle 7 day 1, cycle 4 day 1, and baseline were the timepoints at which blood was sampled. In regard to this clone: Antigen specificity is unknown.

This CDR3 spans 15 amino acids. The germline V and J ends were trimmed by 1 base and 0 bases, with 8 bases remaining between them. Germline V lookup: CDR1 PRHDT, CDR2 FYEKMQ (reference sequence). The clonotype originates from an adult with an advanced solid tumor such as melanoma, head and neck, liver or kidney cancer. This chain links TRBV13 with TRBJ2-3; D gene unclear. The specimen comprised CD4+ or CD8+ T cells sorted from blood, sampled in a trial of the OX40 agonist ivuxolimab. CDR3 protein: CASSLAASSTDTQYF. The CDR3 DNA sequence: TGTGCCAGCAGCTTAGCGGCCTCTAGCACAGATACGCAGTATTTT.